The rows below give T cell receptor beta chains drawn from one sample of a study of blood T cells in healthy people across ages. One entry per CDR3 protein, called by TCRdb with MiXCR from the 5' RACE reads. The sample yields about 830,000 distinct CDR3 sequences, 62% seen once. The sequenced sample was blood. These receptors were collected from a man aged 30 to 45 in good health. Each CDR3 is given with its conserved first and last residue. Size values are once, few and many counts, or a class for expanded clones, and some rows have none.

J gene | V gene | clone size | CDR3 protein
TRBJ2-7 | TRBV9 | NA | CASSPRTDYEQYF
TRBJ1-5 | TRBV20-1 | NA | CSAKDRSSNQPQHF
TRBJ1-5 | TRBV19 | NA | CASSIVGAGADNQPQHF
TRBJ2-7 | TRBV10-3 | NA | CAIWSGPGPYEQYF
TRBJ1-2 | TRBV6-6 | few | CASSYEQGGYTF
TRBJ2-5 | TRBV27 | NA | CASTSGEQETQYF
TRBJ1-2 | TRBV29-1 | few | CSAVVVENYGYTF
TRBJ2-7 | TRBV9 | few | CASSAQGAGEQYF
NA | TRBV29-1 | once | CSFSFNHETQYF
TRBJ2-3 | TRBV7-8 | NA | CASSWTSGVSDTQYF
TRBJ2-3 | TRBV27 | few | CASSWSGGSTDTQYF
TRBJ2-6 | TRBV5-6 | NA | CASSDGPRGANVLTF
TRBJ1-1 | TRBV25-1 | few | CASSGMGGFSAAFF
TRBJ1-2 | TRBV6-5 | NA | CASSYLITGTGVGGYTF
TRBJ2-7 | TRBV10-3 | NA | CAIRGDPGLAGASYEQYF
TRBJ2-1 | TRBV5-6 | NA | CASSLGAGYYEQFF
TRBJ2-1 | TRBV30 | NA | CAWSKTPSGGSNEQFF
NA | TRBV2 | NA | CASRTGSVNEQYF
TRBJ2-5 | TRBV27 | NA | CASSFLAGGLGGTQYF
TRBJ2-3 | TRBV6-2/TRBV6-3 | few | CASSPGLAGASFTDTQYF
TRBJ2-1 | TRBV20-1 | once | CSAYLASSSYNEQFF
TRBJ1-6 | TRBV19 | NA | CASGPSNSPLHF
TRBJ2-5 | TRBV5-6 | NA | CASSLGDRVGETQYF
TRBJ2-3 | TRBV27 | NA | CASQDGSTDTQYF
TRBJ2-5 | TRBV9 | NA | CASSVDGQYQETQYF
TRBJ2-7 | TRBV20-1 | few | CSAYGQGSREQYF
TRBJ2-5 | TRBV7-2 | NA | CASSFSSEETQYF
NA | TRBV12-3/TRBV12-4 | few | CASSSTGLFYEQYF
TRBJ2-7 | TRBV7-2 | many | CASSFSGGSYEQYF
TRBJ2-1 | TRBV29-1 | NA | CSVERFGLASGGARSYNEQFF
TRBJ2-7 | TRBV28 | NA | CASSPLGRGAYEQYF
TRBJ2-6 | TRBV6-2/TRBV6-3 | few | CASSPTGYSGANVLTF
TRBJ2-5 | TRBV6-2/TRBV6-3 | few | CASSYSSGQGGETQYF
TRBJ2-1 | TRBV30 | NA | CAWKRSPVDNEQFF
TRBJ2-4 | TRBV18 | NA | CASSLGGAFSDIQYF
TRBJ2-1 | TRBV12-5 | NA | CASGSAGGQNEQFF
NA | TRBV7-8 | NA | CASSVVGTYEQYF
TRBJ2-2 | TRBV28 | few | CASSFGHSRNTGELFF
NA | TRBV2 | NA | CASSPPAPTQGAHGETQFF
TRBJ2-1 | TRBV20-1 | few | CSARDGVDPYNEQFF
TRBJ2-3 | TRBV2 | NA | CASGTESTDTQYF
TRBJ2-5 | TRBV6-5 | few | CASGGGEQYF
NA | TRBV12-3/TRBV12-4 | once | CASRRGGGGEETQYF
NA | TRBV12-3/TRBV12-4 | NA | CASSLVRDRGNEQYF
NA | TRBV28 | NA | CASTTKWVLPPYEQYF
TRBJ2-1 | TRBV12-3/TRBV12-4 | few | CASSPGTSEYNEQFF
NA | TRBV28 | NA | CASKEDLQAEQYF
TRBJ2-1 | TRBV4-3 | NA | CASSQASGGALNEQFF
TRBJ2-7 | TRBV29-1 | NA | CSITGVRYNEQYF
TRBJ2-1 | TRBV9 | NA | CASDAGARDNEQFF
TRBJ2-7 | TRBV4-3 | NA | CASSQEVPQGTRRQYF
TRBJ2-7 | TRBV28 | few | CASLKSYEQYF
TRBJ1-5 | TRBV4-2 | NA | CASSQEPGLWRDNQPQHF
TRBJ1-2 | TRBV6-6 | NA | CASSYQTGSYTF
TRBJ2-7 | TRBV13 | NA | CASSLGLLEQYF
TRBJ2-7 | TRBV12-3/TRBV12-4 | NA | CASSRESGTSPYEQYF
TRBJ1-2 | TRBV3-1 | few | CATAGARGYGYTF
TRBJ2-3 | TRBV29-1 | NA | CSVEGNTQYF
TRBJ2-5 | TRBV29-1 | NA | CSVEEWESRFQETQYF
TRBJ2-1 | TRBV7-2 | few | CASNFGGAYNEQFF